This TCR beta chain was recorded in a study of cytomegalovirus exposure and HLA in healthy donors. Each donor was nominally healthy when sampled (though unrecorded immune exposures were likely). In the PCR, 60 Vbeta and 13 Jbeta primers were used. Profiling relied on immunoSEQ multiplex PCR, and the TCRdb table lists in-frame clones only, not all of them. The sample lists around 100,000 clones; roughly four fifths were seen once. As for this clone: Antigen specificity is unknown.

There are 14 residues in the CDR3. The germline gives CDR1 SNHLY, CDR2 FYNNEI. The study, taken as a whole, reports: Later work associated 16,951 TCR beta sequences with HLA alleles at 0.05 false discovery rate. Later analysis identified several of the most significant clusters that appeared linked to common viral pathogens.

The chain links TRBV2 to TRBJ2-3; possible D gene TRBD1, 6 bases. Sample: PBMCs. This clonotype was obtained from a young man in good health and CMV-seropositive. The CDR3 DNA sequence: TGTGGAAGCATAAAGGACAGAAGCACAGATACGCAGTATTTT. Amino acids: CGSIKDRSTDTQYF.